Below, 32 T cell receptor beta chains from the same sample are listed, as sequenced in a study of blood T cell repertoires in COVID-19. Here immunoSEQ multiplex PCR was the method, and the copy in TCRdb shows in-frame clones only, minus some. There are some 50,000 clones in the sample; around 86% occur only once, and around 28% lies in the top ten. The specimen was peripheral blood. The origin of the receptors is a human donor in a cohort sampled during active COVID-19.

The chain uses TRBV25-1 and TRBJ1-2; 8 bases fit TRBD1. V lost 0 bases, J lost 4 bases, and 4 bases stayed unmatched. The CDR3 totals 15 residues. Germline CDR1 and CDR2: MGHDK and SYGVNS. The CDR3, as DNA: TGTGCCAGCAGTGAATACCGTACAGGGGGCTATGGCTACACCTTC. It is translated as CASSEYRTGGYGYTF.

This sequence joins TRBV7-2 and TRBJ2-1, with 9 bases matching TRBD2. V shed 5 bases, J shed 7 bases, and the junction held 9 bases outside the gene matches. CDR1 and CDR2 (germline): SGHTA, FQGNSA. The CDR3 contains 15 residues. The CDR3 bases are TGTGCCAGCAGCCCTACTAGCGGGTCGGGAAATGAGCAGTTCTTC. Translating gives CASSPTSGSGNEQFF.

The V and J genes are TRBV5-1 and TRBJ2-1; 12 bases agree with TRBD2. The CDR3 sequence is 16 residues long. J lost 1 base, V lost 7 bases, and 6 bases had no gene match. Germline assignment: CDR1 SGHRS and CDR2 YFSETQ. DNA for the CDR3: TGCGCCAGCTCACTAGCGGGAGGCCCTTCCTACAATGAGCAGTTCTTC. Encoded protein: CASSLAGGPSYNEQFF.

The J gene is TRBJ2-3, the V gene TRBV28, with 11 bases lining up with TRBD2. CDR1 and CDR2 from the germline V gene are MDHEN and SYDVKM. The J segment lost 5 bases and the V segment lost 1 base, leaving 2 bases of the junction unmatched. This CDR3 region has 15 residues. The CDR3 DNA is TGTGCCAGCAGTTTATCTAGCGGGAGGAGAGATACGCAGTATTTT. Translated: CASSLSSGRRDTQYF.

The V call is TRBV10-3, the J call TRBJ1-1, with D maybe TRBD1 (5 bases). V lost 2 bases and J lost 8, with 9 bases in between. This CDR3 region has 12 residues. CDR1 ENHRY and CDR2 SYGVKD come from the germline V gene. CDR3: CAISEQGEEAFF. The CDR3 region has the DNA TGTGCCATCAGTGAGCAGGGTGAGGAAGCTTTCTTT.

The chain links TRBV5-5 to TRBJ1-4; no clear D. V was trimmed by 0 bases and J by 0 bases, leaving 9 bases between them. This CDR3 comprises 16 residues. Per the germline V gene, CDR1 is SGHKS and CDR2 is YYEKEE (reference sequence). The CDR3 coding sequence is TGTGCCAGCAGCTTGGACAGATCTGCAACTAATGAAAAACTGTTTTTT. Translated, it gives CASSLDRSATNEKLFF. Filled out from reference TRBV5-5 and TRBJ1-4, the complete variable domain reads DAGVTQSPTHLIKTRGQQVTLRCSPISGHKSVSWYQQVLGQGPQFIFQYYEKEERGRGNFPDRFSARQFPNYSSELNVNALLLGDSALYLCASSLDRSATNEKLFFGSGTQLSVL.

The chain recombines TRBV19 with TRBJ1-3; possibly TRBD1 for D (5 bases). Germline V lookup: CDR1 LNHDA, CDR2 SQIVND (reference sequence). Deletions cut 5 bases from V and 0 bases from J, with 17 bases between. The CDR3 covers 17 residues. CDR3 DNA: TGTGCCAGTAGTTTGGGTGCGGCGGGGCACTCTGGAAACACCATATATTTT. Translated, it gives CASSLGAAGHSGNTIYF.

The chain has TRBV7-2 and TRBJ2-7; 11 bases are shared with TRBD2. The J segment lost 1 base and the V segment lost 5 bases, leaving 4 bases of the junction unmatched. The CDR3 runs to 15 residues. From germline, CDR1 is SGHTA and CDR2 FQGNSA. The CDR3 loop is CASSLTSGASYEQYF. CDR3 coding DNA: TGTGCCAGCAGCCTGACTAGCGGGGCGTCCTACGAGCAGTACTTC.

DNA of the CDR3: TGTGCCAGCCAGACGACTAGCGGGAGCTTTGAGCAGTTCTTC. Protein product: CASQTTSGSFEQFF. V is TRBV6-5 and J is TRBJ2-1; TRBD2 aligns across 12 bases. Trimming cost V 8 bases and J 9 bases; bases outside gene matches: 8. CDR1 is MNHEY, CDR2 SVGAGI, per germline. The CDR3 has 14 amino acids.

J is TRBJ2-2 and V is TRBV11-3; 7 nucleotides align to TRBD1. The CDR3 runs 15 residues. From germline, CDR1 is SGHNT and CDR2 YENEEA. V was pared by 3 bases and J by 2 bases, with 3 bases of the junction left unmatched. CDR3 DNA sequence: TGTGCCAGCAGCTTGGGACAGATCAACACCGGGGAGCTGTTTTTT. Its translation is CASSLGQINTGELFF.

J is TRBJ2-3 and V is TRBV2, with TRBD2 identical over 8 bases. V dropped 8 bases and J dropped 4; count of bases not matched to a gene: 14. This CDR3 region has 16 residues. Germline CDR1 SNHLY, CDR2 FYNNEI. CDR3 DNA sequence: TGTGCCAGCTGGCCCGGGGGGGCGGGAGTCGCAGATACGCAGTATTTT. It is translated as CASWPGGAGVADTQYF.

The table lists this clone with a count of one. J is TRBJ2-5 and V is TRBV19; no firm D call. The CDR3 has 14 residues. Germline lookup yields CDR1 LNHDA and CDR2 SQIVND (reference sequence). V was cut by 3 bases and J by 1 base, with 9 bases left in between. The CDR3 sequence is CASSIDGLQETQYF. As DNA, the CDR3 is TGTGCCAGTAGTATCGATGGGCTCCAAGAGACCCAGTACTTC.

This sequence joins TRBV18 and TRBJ1-1; 9 bases line up with TRBD1. The V segment lost 3 bases and the J segment 0 bases; nucleotides outside the gene matches: 2. This CDR3 has 15 amino acids. The germline V gene encodes CDR1 KGHSH and CDR2 LQKENI. The CDR3 loop is CASSPGTGMNTEAFF. The CDR3 bases are TGTGCCAGCTCACCGGGGACAGGGATGAACACTGAAGCTTTCTTT.

The chain joins TRBV2 to TRBJ1-2, with 9 positions matching TRBD1. Trimming cost V 2 bases and J 3 bases; bases outside gene matches: 7. Per the germline V gene, CDR1 is SNHLY and CDR2 is FYNNEI. The length of the CDR3 is 16 residues. CDR3 in amino acids: CASSEFDRGDYYGYTF. For the CDR3, the DNA is TGTGCCAGCAGTGAATTTGACAGGGGGGACTACTATGGCTACACCTTC.

This chain connects TRBV24-1 to TRBJ2-7, with D maybe TRBD1 (5 bases). The CDR3 consists of 15 residues. The germline CDR1 and CDR2 sequences are KGHDR and SFDVKD. V lost 0 bases to trimming and J lost 3 bases, with 11 bases between them. CDR3 region: CATSDLRQGNYEQYF. The CDR3 nucleotides are TGTGCCACCAGTGATTTGAGGCAGGGAAACTACGAGCAGTACTTC.

DNA for the CDR3: TGTGCCAGCAGCTCCGGACAGGGGTATTCACCCCTCCACTTT. Translating gives CASSSGQGYSPLHF. V is TRBV7-9 and J is TRBJ1-6, with 9 positions matching TRBD1. J lost 8 bases, V lost 4 bases, and 3 bases had no gene match. The CDR3 runs 14 residues. Germline CDR1 is SEHNR and CDR2 is FQNEAQ (reference sequence).

The genes are TRBV2 and TRBJ1-2, with D maybe TRBD1 (6 bases). Trimming took off 8 bases at V and 8 bases at J, with 15 bases between the two ends. The germline CDR1 and CDR2 sequences are SNHLY and FYNNEI. CDR3 size: 12 residues. The CDR3 nucleotides read TGTGCCAGCTTGGACAGATCTAGAGGCTACACCTTC. Its translation: CASLDRSRGYTF.

This sequence joins TRBV15 and TRBJ1-1; 7 bases map to TRBD1. Germline V lookup: CDR1 LNHNV, CDR2 YYDKDF (reference sequence). The CDR3 runs to 15 residues. V was clipped by 0 bases and J by 4 bases; unmatched bases: 5. The CDR3 loop is CATSRDRAGGTEAFF. CDR3 DNA sequence: TGTGCCACCAGCAGAGATCGGGCAGGGGGCACTGAAGCTTTCTTT.

The V call is TRBV7-9, the J call TRBJ2-7; 7 nucleotides align to TRBD2. This CDR3 spans 13 amino acids. J lost 6 bases, V lost 7 bases, and 9 bases had no gene match. CDR1 is SEHNR, CDR2 FQNEAQ, per germline (reference sequence). CDR3 nucleotide sequence: TGTGCCAGCAAGACGGGGACTAAGGGCGAGCAGTACTTC. Protein product: CASKTGTKGEQYF.

The J gene is TRBJ2-1, the V gene TRBV7-9; the D gene is possibly TRBD1 (5 bases). CDR1 is SEHNR, CDR2 FQNEAQ, per germline (reference sequence). This CDR3 has 14 amino acids. Trimming removed 1 base from V and 5 bases from J, with 9 bases in between. CDR3 region: CASSLGRTNNEQFF. In DNA form, the CDR3 reads TGTGCCAGCAGCTTAGGTCGGACAAACAATGAGCAGTTCTTC.

This clone was detected only once. The V and J genes are TRBV5-1 and TRBJ1-4; 8 positions match TRBD1. Germline V CDR1 and CDR2: SGHRS, YFSETQ. Trimming took 4 bases from V and 2 from J; bases not matched to a gene: 10. CDR3 size: 17 residues. CDR3 residues: CASSAGTGTVTNEKLFF. The DNA of the CDR3 is TGCGCCAGCAGCGCCGGGACAGGCACGGTCACTAATGAAAAACTGTTTTTT. Based on the CDR3 plus reference TRBV5-1 and TRBJ1-4, the full variable domain is KAGVTQTPRYLIKTRGQQVTLSCSPISGHRSVSWYQQTPGQGLQFLFEYFSETQRNKGNFPGRFSGRQFSNSRSEMNVSTLELGDSALYLCASSAGTGTVTNEKLFFGSGTQLSVL.

J is TRBJ1-1 and V is TRBV28; TRBD1 is a possible D gene (5 bases). Deletions cut 3 bases from V and 5 bases from J, with 19 bases between. The CDR3 runs to 16 residues. Germline CDR1 and CDR2: MDHEN and SYDVKM. The CDR3 is CASSFLGGNVGTEAFF. Written as DNA, the CDR3 is TGTGCCAGCAGTTTTTTGGGGGGGAATGTTGGGACTGAAGCTTTCTTT.

The V gene is TRBV5-1, the J gene TRBJ2-3, with D possibly matching TRBD2 (6 bases). CDR3 length: 15 residues. CDR1 and CDR2 from the germline V gene are SGHRS and YFSETQ. The V end was cut by 4 bases, the J end by 7 bases, with 19 bases between. CDR3 residues: CASSQLAGFTNTQYF. The DNA for the CDR3 is TGCGCCAGCAGCCAACTGGCGGGGTTCACGAATACGCAGTATTTT. The entire variable domain, with the rest obtained from reference TRBV5-1 and TRBJ2-3, is as follows: KAGVTQTPRYLIKTRGQQVTLSCSPISGHRSVSWYQQTPGQGLQFLFEYFSETQRNKGNFPGRFSGRQFSNSRSEMNVSTLELGDSALYLCASSQLAGFTNTQYFGPGTRLTVL.

V usage is TRBV2 and J usage is TRBJ2-7, with a tentative D call TRBD1 (5 bases). The CDR3 is 13 amino acids. Trimming shortened V by 5 bases and J by 1 base, and 9 bases separated the two germline ends. The germline V gene encodes CDR1 SNHLY and CDR2 FYNNEI. This CDR3 reads CASSSDISYEQYF. The CDR3 nucleotides are TGTGCCAGCAGTTCGGACATTTCCTACGAGCAGTACTTC.

The chain employs TRBV19 and TRBJ1-2, with 9 nucleotides matching TRBD1. V shed 10 bases and J 0 bases; nucleotides not matched to a gene: 12. The CDR3 consists of 16 residues. Germline V lookup: CDR1 LNHDA, CDR2 SQIVND (reference sequence). The CDR3: CATFRQGDPTNYGYTF. In DNA form, the CDR3 reads TGTGCCACATTTCGACAGGGGGACCCAACTAACTATGGCTACACCTTC.

The chain has TRBV2 and TRBJ2-7, with TRBD2 identical over 9 bases. The trim removed 3 bases at V and 7 bases at J, leaving 4 bases unmatched. CDR1 SNHLY and CDR2 FYNNEI come from the germline V gene. CDR3 length: 13 amino acids. DNA of the CDR3: TGTGCCAGCAGTGAGGTGCTAGCGGGGGAGCAGTACTTC. Protein product: CASSEVLAGEQYF.

The chain has TRBV7-2 and TRBJ1-1, with D perhaps matching TRBD1 (6 bases). CDR3 length equals 16 residues. The V gene's germline CDR1 is SGHTA and CDR2 FQGNSA. Deletions cut 7 bases from V and 1 base from J, with 19 bases between. The DNA of the CDR3 is TGTGCCAGCACTCTTTATGGGAGGGGGGCGAACACTGAAGCTTTCTTT. Its translation is CASTLYGRGANTEAFF. The entire variable domain, with the rest obtained from reference TRBV7-2 and TRBJ1-1, is as follows: GAGVSQSPSNKVTEKGKDVELRCDPISGHTALYWYRQSLGQGLEFLIYFQGNSAPDKSGLPSDRFSAERTGGSVSTLTIQRTQQEDSAVYLCASTLYGRGANTEAFFGQGTRLTVV.

J is TRBJ2-7 and V is TRBV11-1; 13 bases agree with TRBD2. V lost 5 bases, J lost 4 bases, and 5 bases stayed unmatched. Germline V gene lookup returns CDR1 SGHAT and CDR2 FQDESV (reference sequence). The CDR3 is made up of 15 amino acids. The CDR3 DNA reads TGTGCCAGCAGCGACGGACTAGCGGGAGCGTACGAGCAGTACTTC. This encodes CASSDGLAGAYEQYF.

The gene calls are TRBV20-1 and TRBJ2-7, with D possibly TRBD1 on 5 matching bases. Trimming pared 3 bases from V and 0 bases from J, leaving 15 bases between. Per germline, CDR1 DFQATT and CDR2 SNEGSKA (reference sequence). The CDR3 has 15 residues. CDR3 nucleotides: TGCAGTGCTAGTGACCAGGGCGAAAGCTCCTACGAGCAGTACTTC. Residues: CSASDQGESSYEQYF.

This clone has a handful of counts. The chain employs TRBV4-2 and TRBJ1-6, with 7 bases aligning to TRBD1. CDR3 length: 18 amino acids. Looked up from germline, CDR1 is LGHNA and CDR2 is YNFKEQ. V lost 1 base to trimming and J lost 4 bases; unmatched junction nucleotides: 10. The CDR3 DNA sequence: TGTGCCAGCAGCCAAGCCCCAGGGACAGCCCTATATAATTCACCCCTCCACTTT. It encodes CASSQAPGTALYNSPLHF.

This clone was detected once. The genes are TRBV7-2 and TRBJ2-6; D remains unclear. In germline, CDR1 is SGHTA, CDR2 FQGNSA. V lost 1 base and J 0 bases, leaving 4 bases between the germline ends. This CDR3 region has 15 residues. As DNA, the CDR3 is TGTGCCAGCAGCTTAGTTAGCTCTGGGGCCAACGTCCTGACTTTC. Translation gives CASSLVSSGANVLTF.

With respect to this clone: This specimen includes other DNA sequences encoding the same CDR3. V gene TRBV29-1 combines with J gene TRBJ2-7, with 9 bases aligning to TRBD1. V lost 6 bases and J lost 2; bases outside the gene matches: 2. The CDR3 is made up of 12 amino acids. CDR1 and CDR2 from the germline V gene are SQVTM and ANQGSEA. CDR3 DNA sequence: TGCAGCGTGGGGACAGGGACCTACGAGCAGTACTTC. It encodes CSVGTGTYEQYF.